Below, 16 T cell receptor beta chains from the same sample are listed, as sequenced in a study of beta chain features in type 1 diabetes. Study findings and constraints: Among all four CD4+ subsets, Type 1 diabetes patients had TCRB CDR3s that were moderately but significantly shorter.

What these receptors recognize is not known. Since all of the isolated RNA was reverse transcribed, expressed TCRB transcripts were what got sequenced. Data came from immunoSEQ multiplex PCR; TCRdb stores just in-frame clones and leaves some out. The sample has 300,000 to 450,000 clones; around 13% are singletons. The sequencing input was naive CD4+ T cells from blood. The receptors derive from a woman in her late teens or twenties with type 1 diabetes.

The gene calls are TRBV10-3 and TRBJ2-7; D is possibly TRBD2 (6 bases). Trimming took 10 bases from V and 7 from J, leaving 23 bases between them. Germline V gene sequence: CDR1 ENHRY, CDR2 SYGVKD. The CDR3 length is 14 residues. The CDR3 DNA reads TGTGCCACCCAGAGGGGAGGCCAAACGGGAGAGCAGTACTTC. Protein sequence: CATQRGGQTGEQYF.

V usage is TRBV7-9 and J usage is TRBJ2-3; a weak D match, TRBD2 (6 bases). Per the germline V gene, CDR1 is SEHNR and CDR2 is FQNEAQ (reference sequence). The V gene lost 1 base and the J gene lost 4 bases, with 9 bases spanning the gap. This CDR3 contains 14 residues. CDR3: CASSLDLASDTQYF. The CDR3 bases are TGTGCCAGCAGCTTAGACCTAGCGTCAGATACGCAGTATTTT.

This chain joins TRBV4-2 and TRBJ2-5; D is perhaps TRBD2 (5 bases). Germline loops: CDR1 LGHNA, CDR2 YNFKEQ. V was shortened by 5 bases and J by 7 bases, with 23 bases between the two germline ends. CDR3 length: 16 amino acids. This CDR3 reads CASSVPHGDERVTQYF. Written as DNA, the CDR3 is TGTGCCAGCAGCGTGCCTCACGGGGATGAGAGGGTGACCCAGTACTTC.

The rearrangement joins TRBV9 to TRBJ2-5, with 10 nucleotides matching TRBD2. CDR3 size: 15 residues. Germline loops: CDR1 SGDLS, CDR2 YYNGEE. The trim removed 4 bases at V and 5 bases at J, leaving 8 bases unmatched. The CDR3, as DNA: TGTGCCAGCAGCTCTAGCGGGGGCCTAGGGGAGACCCAGTACTTC. It is translated as CASSSSGGLGETQYF.

The V call is TRBV29-1, the J call TRBJ2-1; 12 positions match TRBD1. CDR3 size: 13 residues. Germline CDR1 reads SQVTM; CDR2 reads ANQGSEA. Trimming cost V 7 bases and J 5 bases; bases outside gene matches: 3. The CDR3 nucleotides read TGCAGCGCTGGGACAGGGGGCCACAATGAGCAGTTCTTC. Translating gives CSAGTGGHNEQFF.

This clone was found a few times. This chain uses TRBV10-3 with TRBJ2-7, with a tentative D call TRBD2 (5 bases). Trimming removed 6 bases at V and 0 bases at J, with 9 bases between. The CDR3 has 13 amino acids. The germline CDR1 and CDR2 sequences are ENHRY and SYGVKD. The CDR3 DNA reads TGTGCCATCAGGCTAGCTAGCTCCTACGAGCAGTACTTC. It specifies CAIRLASSYEQYF.

This clone has only a few counts. The chain uses TRBV25-1 and TRBJ1-2, with a weak D call TRBD1 (6 bases). Germline V gene lookup returns CDR1 MGHDK and CDR2 SYGVNS. The CDR3 is 14 residues long. Trimming stripped 1 base from V and 8 bases from J, with 14 bases between. This chain's CDR3 is CASSEWGPARGYTF. DNA of the CDR3: TGTGCCAGCAGTGAATGGGGGCCCGCCCGAGGCTACACCTTC.

This chain connects TRBV6-5 to TRBJ2-1; 8 bases match TRBD2. V shed 7 bases, J shed 5 bases, and the junction held 10 bases outside the gene matches. The CDR3 extends over 15 amino acids. CDR1 is MNHEY and CDR2 is SVGAGI in the germline V gene. The CDR3 spells CASKEPGGADNEQFF. DNA of the CDR3: TGTGCCAGCAAGGAACCGGGGGGGGCCGACAATGAGCAGTTCTTC.

A few counts support this clone. This chain links TRBV30 with TRBJ2-1; TRBD2 is a possible D gene (6 bases). The germline CDR1 and CDR2 sequences are GTSNPN and SVGIG (reference sequence). The CDR3 sequence is 14 residues long. V was clipped by 4 bases and J by 5 bases, with 15 bases between them. The chain's CDR3 is CAWTRDSANNEQFF. The CDR3, as DNA: TGTGCCTGGACTCGGGACTCGGCCAACAATGAGCAGTTCTTC.

This clone was observed a handful of times. This chain connects TRBV6-5 to TRBJ1-2, with unresolved D. In germline, CDR1 is MNHEY, CDR2 SVGAGI. Trimming stripped 4 bases from V and 6 bases from J, with 9 bases between. The CDR3 extends over 12 amino acids. CDR3 coding DNA: TGTGCCAGCAGTTCACAAGTGAATGGCTACACCTTC. This translates into CASSSQVNGYTF.

Only a few counts were recorded for this clone. V usage is TRBV15 and J usage is TRBJ2-2, with TRBD2 as a possible D gene (6 bases). The CDR3 runs to 18 residues. Per the germline V gene, CDR1 is LNHNV and CDR2 is YYDKDF (reference sequence). V lost 1 base and J 5 bases, leaving 20 bases between the germline ends. The CDR3 nucleotides are TGTGCCACCAGCAGAGGCTATATGGGGAAGGGGAGGACCGGGGAGCTGTTTTTT. Its translation: CATSRGYMGKGRTGELFF. Combining the CDR3 with reference TRBV15 and TRBJ2-2 gives the whole variable domain DAMVIQNPRYQVTQFGKPVTLSCSQTLNHNVMYWYQQKSSQAPKLLFHYYDKDFNNEADTPDNFQSRRPNTSFCFLDIRSPGLGDTAMYLCATSRGYMGKGRTGELFFGEGSRLTVL.

This clone was seen more than once but under ten times. This chain connects TRBV4-3 to TRBJ2-7, with 14 positions matching TRBD2. The CDR3 extends over 16 amino acids. V trimming: 4 bases; J trimming: 4 bases; junction bases outside the gene matches: 6. Per the germline V gene, CDR1 is LGHNA and CDR2 is YSLEER. CDR3 in amino acids: CASSLTGTSGSYEQYF. The DNA of the CDR3 is TGCGCCAGCAGCCTTACAGGGACTAGCGGGAGTTACGAGCAGTACTTC.

This clone came up a few times. The CDR3 nucleotides read TGTGCCAGCAGCGTAGGTCCAGGCCCCTATCAGCCCCAGCATTTT. It codes for CASSVGPGPYQPQHF. This rearrangement joins TRBV9 to TRBJ1-5, with no clear D. Germline loops: CDR1 SGDLS, CDR2 YYNGEE. The CDR3 sequence is 15 residues long. Trimming removed 0 bases at V and 5 bases at J, with 12 bases between.

This clone was counted between two and nine times. The chain uses TRBV7-8 and TRBJ2-1, with 10 bases aligning to TRBD2. There are 18 residues in the CDR3. Germline V gene data show CDR1 as SGHVS and CDR2 as FQNEAQ. V lost 0 bases, J lost 7 bases, and 12 bases stayed unmatched. CDR3 nucleotides: TGTGCCAGCAGCTTAGCAAGTTTAGCGGGAGGAGCGTTTAATGAGCAGTTCTTC. Protein sequence: CASSLASLAGGAFNEQFF.

As to this clone: This specimen includes other DNA sequences encoding the same CDR3. The rearrangement links TRBV29-1 to TRBJ1-1; TRBD1 agrees at 7 bases. The CDR3 totals 14 residues. Germline V gene lookup returns CDR1 SQVTM and CDR2 ANQGSEA. V was pared by 3 bases and J by 13 bases, with 17 bases of the junction left unmatched. CDR3 sequence (DNA): TGCAGCGTTGAGAAGACAGGGATCCCCCTTGGGGGTTTCTTT. Amino acids: CSVEKTGIPLGGFF.

This clone was found a few times. V is TRBV30 and J is TRBJ2-5, with 7 bases fitting TRBD1. Germline CDR1 reads GTSNPN; CDR2 reads SVGIG (reference sequence). This CDR3 comprises 14 residues. The junction had 6 bases not matched to a gene; V was cut back by 1 base and J by 4 bases. Here the CDR3 DNA reads TGTGCCTGGAGTGGGAGACAGGGTGGAGAGACCCAGTACTTC. It encodes CAWSGRQGGETQYF.